The clone carrying this T cell receptor (beta chain) has a handful of counts. The antigen is undetermined. Per germline, CDR1 MNHNS and CDR2 SASEGT. The CDR3 extends over 13 amino acids. V lost 8 bases, J lost 2 bases, and 12 bases lay in between. The data belong to a study of T cell repertoires in cytomegalovirus infection. In the study overall: Recently identified HLA-C-restricted CMV epitopes were among the peptides used. CMV infection together with matching HLA type was indicated by public TCR beta signatures.

General study points: HLA-C-restricted CMV clonotypes gave the most frequent clonotype in two of eight donors. There were carriers of CMV plus the relevant HLA, and cumulative public TCR beta family frequency identified them.

TCRdb passed the reads through MiXCR, listing each CDR3 protein once. This sample yields roughly 220,000 distinct CDR3 sequences, of which approximately 38% are seen a single time; over 45% belongs to the top ten. The receptor was isolated from a human donor in good health (CMV status not recorded). Some clones in this sample may be carry-over from other donors' samples. V usage is TRBV6-1 and J usage is TRBJ1-1; D unclear. Here the sequenced sample was CD8+ T cells from cultured PBMCs, taken from culture after CMV antigen stimulation. CDR3 sequence reads: CASGLWANTEAFF. Written as DNA, the CDR3 is TGTGCCAGCGGCCTCTGGGCTAACACTGAAGCTTTCTTT.